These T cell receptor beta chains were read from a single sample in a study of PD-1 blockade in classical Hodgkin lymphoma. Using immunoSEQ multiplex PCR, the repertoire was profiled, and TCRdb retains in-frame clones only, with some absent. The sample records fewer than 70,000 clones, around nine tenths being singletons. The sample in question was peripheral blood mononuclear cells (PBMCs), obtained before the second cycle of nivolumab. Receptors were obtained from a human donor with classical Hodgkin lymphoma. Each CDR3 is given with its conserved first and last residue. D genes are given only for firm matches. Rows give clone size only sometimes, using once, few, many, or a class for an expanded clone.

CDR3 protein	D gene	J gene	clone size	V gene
CASSAVGGDQPQHF	.	TRBJ1-5	.	TRBV6-5
CASSLNSLGTQYF	.	TRBJ2-5	.	TRBV7-3
CASSLSGITEAFF	.	TRBJ1-1	.	TRBV27
CASSLDPSRTEAFF	.	TRBJ1-1	.	TRBV5-1
CASSRLDTQYF	.	TRBJ2-3	.	TRBV4-2
CASSLGLLAGNTGELFF	TRBD2	TRBJ2-2	.	TRBV5-1
CASRPADHQPQHF	.	TRBJ1-5	.	TRBV5-1
CAWSGINGNQPQHF	.	TRBJ1-5	.	TRBV30
CASSLVPELWEQYF	.	TRBJ2-7	.	TRBV5-1
CATGTGDAYGYTF	TRBD1	TRBJ1-2	.	TRBV6-1
CASSALGLALAQFF	TRBD2	TRBJ2-1	.	TRBV7-8
CASRAGTGYNSPLHF	.	TRBJ1-6	once	TRBV5-1
CASSLPNEKLFF	.	TRBJ1-4	.	TRBV4-1
CASSNRDLPYEQYF	.	TRBJ2-7	.	TRBV6-6
CASNPPRNTDTQYF	.	TRBJ2-3	.	TRBV2
CASSFLEGRNEKLFF	.	TRBJ1-4	once	TRBV7-9
CASSPSGAGYEQYF	TRBD2	TRBJ2-7	.	TRBV5-5
CASTLAGTGNTGELFF	TRBD1	TRBJ2-2	.	TRBV7-9
CASTPRGAGELFF	TRBD2	TRBJ2-2	.	TRBV27
CSVANDGTTYEQYF	.	TRBJ2-7	.	TRBV29-1
CASSLRSVLKQYF	.	TRBJ2-7	.	TRBV5-6
CASRLGGGTQHF	.	TRBJ1-5	.	TRBV27
CASSLMVMGGRSSGEQFF	.	TRBJ2-1	.	TRBV5-1
CASSLFTDTDTQYF	.	TRBJ2-3	.	TRBV5-1
CASSQARTDNSPLHF	.	TRBJ1-6	.	TRBV14
CASSSVGEKLFF	.	TRBJ1-4	.	TRBV6-5
CASSYQFNTEAFF	.	TRBJ1-1	.	TRBV6-5
CTLSKGSNQPQHF	.	TRBJ1-5	.	TRBV6-4
CASSIAGVTYNEQFF	TRBD2	TRBJ2-1	.	TRBV13
CASRVGGGNTIYF	.	TRBJ1-3	.	TRBV14
CASSPHFDRMNTEAFF	.	TRBJ1-1	.	TRBV6-6
CASSLGTSGKEETQYF	TRBD2	TRBJ2-5	.	TRBV19
CASSPFLGGVRTEAFF	.	TRBJ1-1	once	TRBV7-8
CASSPLVTGASYEQYF	TRBD1	TRBJ2-7	.	TRBV5-1
CASSEAGTGALLAYGYTF	TRBD1	TRBJ1-2	.	TRBV2
CASSSSASSYNEQFF	.	TRBJ2-1	.	TRBV5-8
CASSQPGLAGFNEQFF	TRBD2	TRBJ2-1	.	TRBV14
CASSLEGSRNEQFF	.	TRBJ2-1	.	TRBV5-1
CASSTGNGYTF	.	TRBJ1-2	.	TRBV28
CASSQIYGYTF	.	TRBJ1-2	.	TRBV28
CASSPPKVEKLFF	.	TRBJ1-4	few	TRBV18
CASSPGTAIFYGYTF	TRBD1	TRBJ1-2	few	TRBV6-5
CASSVGAGLTYEQYF	.	TRBJ2-7	.	TRBV9
CASSSAGEGYEQYF	.	TRBJ2-7	.	TRBV6-6
CSVYLPGQPSAGANVLTF	TRBD1	TRBJ2-6	.	TRBV29-1
CASSPGLPQYF	.	TRBJ2-5	.	TRBV7-9